The 28 T cell receptor beta chains reported below all come from one sample, sequenced in a study of T cells and Merkel cell carcinoma outcomes. Produced via immunoSEQ multiplex PCR; TCRdb's table is partial and in-frame only. The sample yields hundreds of clones, 91% seen once. Material: tumor tissue from Merkel cell carcinoma. These receptors were obtained from a human donor with Merkel cell carcinoma.

The rearrangement links TRBV6-6 to TRBJ2-1, with 7 bases identical to TRBD2. The CDR3 is made up of 14 amino acids. V lost 4 bases to trimming and J lost 3 bases; unmatched junction nucleotides: 3. The V gene's germline CDR1 is MNHNY and CDR2 SVGAGI (reference sequence). Here the CDR3 reads CASSLSGDYNEQFF. The CDR3 DNA sequence: TGTGCCAGCAGTTTGAGCGGGGACTACAATGAGCAGTTCTTC.

This sequence joins TRBV5-1 and TRBJ2-5; 7 positions match TRBD2. CDR1 SGHRS and CDR2 YFSETQ come from the germline V gene. The V and J ends lost 4 bases and 5 bases, in that order; junction bases with no gene match: 5. This CDR3 contains 13 residues. The CDR3: CASSMGGDETQYF. CDR3 nucleotide sequence: TGCGCCAGCAGCATGGGGGGGGATGAGACCCAGTACTTC.

The chain has TRBV15 and TRBJ2-3; D not resolved. The CDR3 sequence is 13 residues long. Trimming pared 0 bases from V and 4 bases from J, leaving 5 bases between. Germline V gene data show CDR1 as LNHNV and CDR2 as YYDKDF (reference sequence). The CDR3 coding sequence is TGTGCCACCAGCAGAGATACGGCAGATACGCAGTATTTT. Translated: CATSRDTADTQYF.

This chain links TRBV5-1 with TRBJ1-6, with TRBD1 identical over 7 bases. Trimming took 6 bases from V and 4 from J; bases not matched to a gene: 7. In germline, CDR1 is SGHRS, CDR2 YFSETQ. This CDR3 comprises 15 residues. CDR3 sequence reads: CASTLDRPYNSPLHF. The CDR3 nucleotides read TGCGCCAGCACCCTGGACAGGCCGTATAATTCACCCCTCCACTTT.

The genes are TRBV5-5 and TRBJ1-4; D might be TRBD1 (5 bases). CDR3 length equals 15 residues. The V and J ends lost 3 bases and 7 bases respectively, with 16 bases between them. Germline V CDR1 and CDR2: SGHKS, YYEKEE (reference sequence). DNA for the CDR3: TGTGCCAGCAGCTCACGACAAGGGGCGGTTGAAAAACTGTTTTTT. Protein: CASSSRQGAVEKLFF.

This chain joins TRBV4-3 and TRBJ2-1; the match to TRBD2 covers 11 bases. V was clipped by 4 bases and J by 7 bases; unmatched bases: 9. CDR1 LGHNA and CDR2 YSLEER come from the germline V gene. The CDR3 has 16 amino acids. In DNA form, the CDR3 reads TGCGCCAGCAGCCCCACGGCTAGCGGGGGGTTTAATGAGCAGTTCTTC. This encodes CASSPTASGGFNEQFF.

This clone was detected once. The chain carries TRBV7-9 and TRBJ2-7, with D possibly called TRBD1 or TRBD2 (6 bases each). Germline V CDR1 and CDR2: SEHNR, FQNEAQ (reference sequence). Trimming removed 1 base from V and 5 bases from J, with 15 bases in between. The length of the CDR3 is 15 residues. The CDR3 DNA reads TGTGCCAGCAGCTTAGGAGGGGGGATGGCGAACGAGCAGTACTTC. Protein sequence: CASSLGGGMANEQYF.

This chain uses TRBV27 with TRBJ2-3; D is ambiguous. The germline V and J ends were trimmed by 5 bases and 8 bases, with 14 bases remaining between them. Germline V gives CDR1 MNHEY, CDR2 SMNVEV (reference sequence). The CDR3 contains 13 residues. The CDR3 sequence is CASSPSPLGTQYF. CDR3 in DNA: TGTGCCAGCAGTCCCTCCCCGCTAGGTACGCAGTATTTT.

CDR3 in amino acids: CASSALAVYYTGELFF. The CDR3 DNA sequence: TGTGCCAGCAGTGCTCTAGCGGTCTACTATACCGGGGAGCTGTTTTTT. The gene calls are TRBV27 and TRBJ2-2; 7 nucleotides agree with TRBD2. The V and J ends lost 5 bases and 5 bases, in that order; junction bases with no gene match: 11. The length of the CDR3 is 16 residues. Germline V gives CDR1 MNHEY, CDR2 SMNVEV (reference sequence).

The chain employs TRBV7-1 and TRBJ1-4; D is undetermined. TRBV7-1 is treated as an ORF (open reading frame) with a function not yet certain. This CDR3 region has 12 residues. V was pared by 5 bases and J by 15 bases, with 16 bases between. CDR3 nucleotides: TGTGCCAGCAGCCTGATATCTGCTCGGGTGTTTTTT. It translates to CASSLISARVFF.

The DNA of the CDR3 is TGTGCCAGCCGTCCCCCCGGTACTATCTCTGGAAACACCATATATTTT. It is translated as CASRPPGTISGNTIYF. This chain connects TRBV18 to TRBJ1-3; D uncertain. The germline V gene encodes CDR1 KGHSH and CDR2 LQKENI. CDR3 length equals 16 residues. V shed 8 bases and J shed 0 bases, with 17 bases lying between them.

The chain links TRBV9 to TRBJ2-5, with D perhaps matching TRBD1 (6 bases). This CDR3 contains 16 residues. Germline loops: CDR1 SGDLS, CDR2 YYNGEE. Trimming took 4 bases from V and 2 from J, leaving 18 bases between them. CDR3 coding DNA: TGTGCCAGCAGCCCGCGGACAGTAAGTGGGCAAGAGACCCAGTACTTC. Its translation: CASSPRTVSGQETQYF.

V and J are TRBV18 and TRBJ1-2; maybe TRBD1 (5 bases). The CDR3 spans 12 residues. V was trimmed by 6 bases and J by 7 bases, leaving 12 bases between them. The germline V gene encodes CDR1 KGHSH and CDR2 LQKENI. The CDR3 here is CASSPGFSGYTF. CDR3 coding DNA: TGTGCCAGCTCTCCAGGGTTTTCTGGCTACACCTTC. The full variable domain, its missing parts supplied by reference TRBV18 and TRBJ1-2, is NAGVMQNPRHLVRRRGQEARLRCSPMKGHSHVYWYRQLPEEGLKFMVYLQKENIIDESGMPKERFSAEFPKEGPSILRIQQVVRGDSAAYFCASSPGFSGYTFGSGTRLTVV.

Regarding this clone: At one of its ends the junction is not consistent with the germline gene, which may arise from a read error. The same CDR3 arises from other DNA sequences in this sample as well. The rearrangement uses TRBV4-3 and TRBJ1-1; no firm D call. Per germline, CDR1 LGHNA and CDR2 YSLEER. The CDR3 has 18 amino acids. CDR3 protein: CASSQVAWRMGMNTEAFF. In nucleotides, the CDR3 is TGCGCCAGCAGTCAAGTTGCTTGGCGGATGGGCATGAACACTGAAGCTTTCTTT.

This chain links TRBV9 with TRBJ2-1; D is perhaps TRBD2 (7 bases). The germline V and J ends were trimmed by 7 bases and 7 bases, with 21 bases remaining between them. The germline V gene encodes CDR1 SGDLS and CDR2 YYNGEE. The CDR3 runs 15 residues. CDR3 region: CASALLAAQGNEQFF. The DNA for the CDR3 is TGTGCCAGCGCCCTCCTAGCGGCTCAGGGGAATGAGCAGTTCTTC.

This chain links TRBV7-8 with TRBJ2-6, with 9 positions matching TRBD2. CDR3 length: 18 residues. V lost 6 bases, J lost 1 base, and 10 bases stayed unmatched. Germline CDR1 reads SGHVS; CDR2 reads FQNEAQ. CDR3 nucleotide sequence: TGTGCCAGCAGAGAGGACCTAGCGGGAAGGTCTGGGGCCAACGTCCTGACTTTC. This sequence encodes CASREDLAGRSGANVLTF.

This chain connects TRBV4-1 to TRBJ2-2, with unresolved D. Germline CDR1 is MGHRA and CDR2 is YSYEKL. Between the trimmed V and J ends, which lost 4 bases and 1 base, there was a span of 7 bases. The CDR3 contains 14 residues. The CDR3 DNA reads TGCGCCAGCAGCCGTATAGGGAACACCGGGGAGCTGTTTTTT. It translates to CASSRIGNTGELFF.

This clone was seen a few times. The chain recombines TRBV7-8 with TRBJ2-7; perhaps TRBD1 as D (6 bases). Germline assignment: CDR1 SGHVS and CDR2 FQNEAQ. The CDR3 covers 14 residues. Trimming cost V 4 bases and J 0 bases, with 10 bases left between them. CDR3: CASSSTGTSYEQYF. The DNA for the CDR3 is TGTGCCAGCAGCTCGACAGGAACCTCCTACGAGCAGTACTTC.

J is TRBJ1-1 and V is TRBV15; D might be TRBD1 (6 bases). Trimming removed 0 bases at V and 6 bases at J, with 11 bases between. Germline V gene data show CDR1 as LNHNV and CDR2 as YYDKDF (reference sequence). This CDR3 comprises 14 residues. DNA for the CDR3: TGTGCCACCAGCAGAGATACGACAGGCGCTGAAGCTTTCTTT. It yields the protein CATSRDTTGAEAFF.

The chain joins TRBV14 to TRBJ2-5; 8 bases agree with TRBD1. The CDR3 length is 17 residues. Germline CDR1 and CDR2: SGHDN and FVKESK. The ends lost 6 bases at V and 4 bases at J; junction bases unmatched: 16. CDR3 in DNA: TGTGCCAGCAGTACGAGAATCACAGGGGGAATAGGAGAGACCCAGTACTTC. Its translation: CASSTRITGGIGETQYF.

V is TRBV10-3 and J is TRBJ2-1, with unresolved D. Germline V gene data show CDR1 as ENHRY and CDR2 as SYGVKD. The CDR3 has 17 amino acids. Trimming took 0 bases from V and 3 from J, leaving 15 bases between them. CDR3 amino acids: CAISESVQVTNYNEQFF. The CDR3 nucleotides are TGTGCCATCAGTGAGTCCGTTCAGGTCACCAACTACAATGAGCAGTTCTTC.

The rearrangement links TRBV10-2 to TRBJ1-5; 7 positions match TRBD1. Trimming removed 7 bases from V and 4 bases from J; junction bases left unmatched: 4. Germline loops: CDR1 WSHSY, CDR2 SAAADI. CDR3 length: 13 amino acids. Written as DNA, the CDR3 is TGCGCCAGCAAGGGACAGTATAATCAGCCCCAGCATTTT. This codes for CASKGQYNQPQHF.

This chain uses TRBV27 with TRBJ1-4; 9 bases map to TRBD1. The CDR3 has 16 residues. Germline loops: CDR1 MNHEY, CDR2 SMNVEV (reference sequence). V was pared by 5 bases and J by 5 bases, with 9 bases of the junction left unmatched. CDR3 sequence (DNA): TGTGCCAGCAGTCTCCTCGGACAGGGGCGGAATGAAAAACTGTTTTTT. Protein product: CASSLLGQGRNEKLFF.

The V and J genes are TRBV5-4 and TRBJ2-7; D gene ambiguous. CDR1 and CDR2 (germline): SGHNT, YYREEE (reference sequence). V was shortened by 4 bases and J by 7 bases, with 21 bases between the two germline ends. CDR3 length equals 15 residues. The CDR3 DNA reads as TGTGCCAGCAGCGGATCCCCTCGGGCCGAAGGAGAGCAGTACTTC. Amino acid sequence: CASSGSPRAEGEQYF.

The J gene is TRBJ2-5, the V gene TRBV5-1; the D gene could be TRBD1 or TRBD2 (6 bases each). Germline CDR1 and CDR2: SGHRS and YFSETQ. Trimming removed 3 bases from V and 2 bases from J, with 11 bases in between. The CDR3 runs 14 residues. The CDR3 loop is CASSSGAGQETQYF. As DNA, the CDR3 is TGCGCCAGCAGCTCGGGGGCAGGGCAAGAGACCCAGTACTTC.

V gene TRBV4-3 combines with J gene TRBJ2-7, with 7 bases lining up with TRBD2. This CDR3 has 16 amino acids. Germline V CDR1 and CDR2: LGHNA, YSLEER. Trimming at V came to 0 bases and at J to 0 bases, leaving 5 bases not matched to a gene. CDR3 nucleotides: TGCGCCAGCAGCCAAGATCGGGACTACAGCTCCTACGAGCAGTACTTC. As protein: CASSQDRDYSSYEQYF.

The genes are TRBV27 and TRBJ2-3; D gene unclear. Per the germline V gene, CDR1 is MNHEY and CDR2 is SMNVEV (reference sequence). V shed 3 bases and J shed 1 base, with 8 bases lying between them. The CDR3 runs 14 residues. The CDR3 coding sequence is TGTGCCAGCAGTTTTTCCGCGGGCACAGATACGCAGTATTTT. Amino acids: CASSFSAGTDTQYF.

The genes are TRBV4-2 and TRBJ2-2; D gene ambiguous. Germline V lookup: CDR1 LGHNA, CDR2 YNFKEQ. The CDR3 runs to 13 residues. Trimming took off 4 bases at V and 1 base at J, with 4 bases between the two ends. The CDR3, as DNA: TGTGCCAGCAGCCGCGGGAACACCGGGGAGCTGTTTTTT. Its protein is CASSRGNTGELFF.